A selection of T cell receptor beta chains follows, all from one sample in a study of T cells in Graves' hyperthyroidism and ophthalmopathy. MiXCR was run by TCRdb on the multiplex PCR reads, yielding one entry per CDR3 protein. Here the sample spans over 500,000 distinct CDR3 sequences, approximately 17% being singletons. Sequencing input: blood. The receptors shown here come from a woman in her late teens or twenties with Graves' ophthalmopathy. The CDR3 runs from the conserved cysteine through the conserved F or W. The order of the fields is clone size, J gene, V gene, D gene, CDR3 protein, CDR3 DNA. D genes are given only for firm matches. Clone size is shown for a subset of rows, as once, few, many or a class of expanded clone.

NA	TRBJ2-3	TRBV9	NA	CASSKGTDTQYF	TGTGCCAGCAGCAAGGGCACAGATACGCAGTATTTT
many	TRBJ2-1	TRBV11-2	TRBD2	CASSLRTSGESSYNEQFF	TGTGCCAGCAGCTTACGGACTAGCGGGGAAAGCTCCTACAATGAGCAGTTCTTC
many	TRBJ1-5	TRBV28	NA	CASSFGGMGNQPQHF	TGTGCCAGCAGTTTCGGAGGGATGGGCAATCAGCCCCAGCATTTT
few	TRBJ2-1	TRBV28	TRBD1	CASSSRTGMWNEQFF	TGTGCCAGCAGTTCCCGGACAGGGATGTGGAATGAGCAGTTCTTC
few	TRBJ2-1	TRBV28	TRBD2	CASRPKTSDFRNEQFF	TGTGCCAGCAGGCCCAAGACTAGCGATTTCAGAAATGAGCAGTTCTTC
many	TRBJ2-7	TRBV27	TRBD2	CASSSYLAGGFSYEQYF	TGTGCCAGCAGTTCTTATTTAGCGGGAGGTTTCTCCTACGAGCAGTACTTC
many	TRBJ1-5	TRBV18	TRBD1	CASSPDRDNQPQHF	TGTGCCAGCTCACCAGACAGGGACAATCAGCCCCAGCATTTT
NA	TRBJ2-7	TRBV6-4	NA	CASSAANRENSEQYF	TGTGCCAGCAGTGCAGCTAACAGGGAAAATAGCGAGCAGTACTTC
many	TRBJ2-2	TRBV28	NA	CASSFLRDNTGELFF	TGTGCCAGCAGTTTCTTGAGGGATAACACCGGGGAGCTGTTTTTT
many	TRBJ2-1	TRBV11-2	TRBD1	CASSLGHPGTGKEQFF	TGTGCCAGCAGCTTAGGTCATCCGGGGACAGGGAAAGAGCAGTTCTTC
many	TRBJ1-5	TRBV20-1	TRBD1	CSARGQGDQPQHF	TGCAGTGCTAGGGGCCAGGGGGATCAGCCCCAGCATTTT
NA	TRBJ2-5	TRBV6-1	NA	CASSEGAGHQETQYF	TGTGCCAGCAGTGAAGGGGCTGGTCACCAAGAGACCCAGTACTTC
NA	TRBJ1-1	TRBV20-1	NA	CSASKAHTNTEAFF	TGCAGTGCTTCAAAGGCTCATACAAACACTGAAGCTTTCTTT
NA	TRBJ1-5	TRBV19	TRBD1	CASTRGRDREAPNQPQHF	TGTGCCAGTACCAGGGGCCGGGACAGGGAGGCACCCAATCAGCCCCAGCATTTT
NA	TRBJ2-2	TRBV19	TRBD2	CATRASGRATGELFF	TGTGCCACTAGGGCCAGCGGGAGGGCCACCGGGGAGCTGTTTTTT
many	TRBJ2-7	TRBV3-1	TRBD1	CASSQGTGSNEQYF	TGTGCCAGCAGCCAGGGGACAGGGTCCAACGAGCAGTACTTC
many	TRBJ1-1	TRBV6-5	NA	CASSYSMIHSGTEAFF	TGTGCCAGCAGTTACTCGATGATTCACTCCGGCACTGAAGCTTTCTTT
many	TRBJ2-7	TRBV20-1	NA	CSASHRSSYEQYF	TGCAGTGCTAGTCACAGATCTTCCTACGAGCAGTACTTC
few	TRBJ2-6	TRBV7-9	NA	CASSLQETGANVLTF	TGTGCCAGCAGCTTACAAGAAACTGGGGCCAACGTCCTGACTTTC
many	TRBJ2-3	TRBV12-3/TRBV12-4	NA	CASRPQGAATDTQYF	TGTGCCAGCAGACCACAGGGAGCCGCCACAGATACGCAGTATTTT
NA	TRBJ2-2	TRBV6-1	TRBD1	CASSPGQVSGVFF	TGTGCCAGCAGTCCGGGACAGGTCTCGGGGGTGTTTTTT
many	TRBJ1-1	TRBV28	TRBD1	CASSSTGWNTEAFF	TGTGCCAGCAGTTCGACAGGGTGGAACACTGAAGCTTTCTTT
few	TRBJ2-1	TRBV6-1	TRBD1	CASSEGTGGNEQFF	TGTGCCAGCAGTGAAGGGACAGGGGGCAATGAGCAGTTCTTC
many	TRBJ2-5	TRBV3-1	TRBD2	CASSLSAGAQETQYF	TGTGCCAGCAGCCTTTCAGCGGGGGCACAAGAGACCCAGTACTTC
NA	TRBJ2-1	TRBV5-1	NA	CASSRLPSGGTSYNEQFF	TGCGCCAGCAGCCGGCTACCCTCGGGGGGCACCTCCTACAATGAGCAGTTCTTC
few	TRBJ2-1	TRBV4-2	NA	CASSHSVAYNEQFF	TGTGCCAGCAGCCACAGCGTGGCGTACAATGAGCAGTTCTTC
many	TRBJ1-1	TRBV30	NA	CAWRIQGGEAFF	TGTGCCTGGAGGATACAGGGAGGTGAAGCTTTCTTT
many	TRBJ2-5	TRBV28	TRBD2	CASSLRSAGGEETQYF	TGTGCCAGCAGTTTGCGGAGCGCGGGAGGGGAAGAGACCCAGTACTTC
few	TRBJ1-3	TRBV30	NA	CAWTNHPGDGNTIYF	TGTGCCTGGACTAATCATCCGGGGGACGGAAACACCATATATTTT
NA	TRBJ2-7	TRBV4-1	TRBD2	CASSQSDGREYEQYF	TGCGCCAGCAGCCAATCGGACGGGAGGGAATACGAGCAGTACTTC
NA	TRBJ2-1	TRBV6-5	NA	CASSYSRLGRHNEQFF	TGTGCCAGCAGTTACTCGAGACTAGGCAGACACAATGAGCAGTTCTTC
many	TRBJ1-1	TRBV7-8	NA	CASSLAWINTEAFF	TGTGCCAGCAGCTTAGCATGGATAAACACTGAAGCTTTCTTT
many	TRBJ1-6	TRBV2	NA	CASSESGGNSPLHF	TGTGCCAGCAGTGAATCGGGAGGAAATTCACCCCTCCACTTT
few	TRBJ2-7	TRBV7-2	TRBD1	CASSLRIIGDRVYEQYF	TGTGCCAGCAGCTTAAGGATAATTGGGGACAGGGTCTACGAGCAGTACTTC
NA	TRBJ2-7	TRBV12-3/TRBV12-4	TRBD2	CASTGELAGNNEQYF	TGTGCCAGCACGGGAGAGCTAGCGGGAAACAACGAGCAGTACTTC
many	TRBJ2-7	TRBV20-1	TRBD1	CSASPRQGPYEQYF	TGCAGTGCTTCGCCTCGACAGGGGCCCTACGAGCAGTACTTC
NA	TRBJ1-3	TRBV28	NA	CASSPSGNTIYF	TGTGCCAGCAGTCCCTCTGGAAACACCATATATTTT
NA	TRBJ2-2	TRBV9	TRBD2	CASSVLGTSGELAGELFF	TGTGCCAGCAGCGTCCTCGGGACTAGCGGGGAACTTGCCGGGGAGCTGTTTTTT
few	TRBJ2-1	TRBV4-3	NA	CASSQAPLGSYNEQFF	TGCGCCAGCAGCCAAGCACCCTTAGGCTCCTACAATGAGCAGTTCTTC
NA	TRBJ1-5	TRBV10-3	TRBD1	CATKDRFNQPQHF	TGTGCCACCAAGGACAGGTTCAATCAGCCCCAGCATTTT
many	TRBJ1-1	TRBV6-1	TRBD1	CASSPQRTGYIAEAFF	TGTGCCAGCAGCCCCCAAAGGACAGGGTACATCGCTGAAGCTTTCTTT
many	TRBJ2-3	TRBV20-1	NA	CSASGEGRTDTQYF	TGCAGTGCTAGCGGGGAAGGGCGCACAGATACGCAGTATTTT
few	TRBJ2-1	TRBV19	TRBD2	CASSISSGRGNEQFF	TGTGCCAGTAGTATATCAAGCGGGAGAGGCAATGAGCAGTTCTTC
many	TRBJ2-7	TRBV28	NA	CASSLFEGHEQYF	TGTGCCAGCAGTTTATTTGAGGGCCACGAGCAGTACTTC
many	TRBJ1-2	TRBV2	NA	CASSERRTPNYGYTF	TGTGCCAGCAGTGAAAGGCGGACTCCTAACTATGGCTACACCTTC
NA	TRBJ1-3	TRBV7-9	NA	CASSLGGGAGNTIYF	TGTGCCAGCAGCTTAGGAGGGGGAGCCGGAAACACCATATATTTT
many	TRBJ1-1	TRBV18	NA	CASSSPTGEAFF	TGTGCCAGCTCATCCCCGACGGGGGAAGCTTTCTTT
few	TRBJ2-3	TRBV7-9	NA	CASSLNPPTDTQYF	TGTGCCAGCAGCTTAAATCCCCCGACAGATACGCAGTATTTT
many	TRBJ2-1	TRBV20-1	TRBD2	CSARDREAGGNEQFF	TGCAGTGCTAGAGATCGGGAAGCGGGAGGGAATGAGCAGTTCTTC
many	TRBJ2-1	TRBV29-1	TRBD2	CSVATPLAGGGQFF	TGCAGCGTCGCAACACCTCTAGCGGGAGGGGGACAGTTCTTC
many	TRBJ2-7	TRBV24-1	NA	CATSDPGAGHEQYF	TGTGCCACCAGTGATCCTGGGGCAGGGCACGAGCAGTACTTC
many	TRBJ2-1	TRBV10-3	TRBD1	CAISESGQEGYNEQFF	TGTGCCATCAGTGAGTCGGGACAGGAAGGCTACAATGAGCAGTTCTTC
many	TRBJ1-2	TRBV7-3	NA	CASSLWMKIGYGYTF	TGTGCCAGCAGCTTATGGATGAAAATAGGCTATGGCTACACCTTC
NA	TRBJ2-7	TRBV29-1	NA	CSVGGADLSYEQYF	TGCAGCGTTGGTGGGGCGGACCTCTCCTACGAGCAGTACTTC
NA	TRBJ2-5	TRBV10-1	NA	CASSEPGAETQYF	TGCGCCAGCAGTGAGCCAGGGGCAGAGACCCAGTACTTC
NA	TRBJ1-1	TRBV20-1	NA	CSALYTEAFF	TGCAGTGCCCTTTACACTGAAGCTTTCTTT
many	TRBJ1-6	TRBV7-6	NA	CASSLDPGARSPLHF	TGTGCCAGCAGCTTAGACCCGGGGGCAAGGTCACCCCTCCACTTT
many	TRBJ1-2	TRBV6-2/TRBV6-3	TRBD1	CASSLGTVSGYTF	TGTGCCAGCAGCCTCGGGACAGTCTCTGGCTACACCTTC
many	TRBJ1-1	TRBV5-6	TRBD1	CASSFPRGGAEAFF	TGTGCCAGCAGCTTTCCCAGGGGGGGGGCTGAAGCTTTCTTT
NA	TRBJ2-3	TRBV7-2	TRBD2	CASSQRTSGTDTQYF	TGTGCCAGCAGCCAGCGGACTAGCGGGACAGATACGCAGTATTTT